This T cell receptor (beta chain) emerged from a study of T cell repertoires in cytomegalovirus infection. Whole-study findings and limits: Across the ex vivo response, the dominant clonotypes were HLA-C-restricted CMV-specific TCR beta clonotypes.

This clonotype came up a few times. Its antigen remains unknown. TCRdb reprocessed the reads with MiXCR, giving one entry per CDR3 protein. The sample lists about 51,000 distinct CDR3 sequences, 20% occurring once. This CDR3 spans 13 amino acids. Trimming removed 4 bases at V and 1 base at J, with 7 bases between. Germline V gives CDR1 MNHEY, CDR2 SVGEGT. V is TRBV6-2 or TRBV6-3 and J is TRBJ2-5; D is possibly TRBD1 or TRBD2 (5 bases each). This TCR derives from a human donor in good health (CMV status not recorded). Some clones in this sample may be carry-over from other donors' samples. The sample here was CD8+ T cells from cultured PBMCs, taken from culture after CMV antigen stimulation. CDR3 DNA: TGTGCCAGCAGTTTCGGGGCCCAAGAGACCCAGTACTTC. As protein: CASSFGAQETQYF.